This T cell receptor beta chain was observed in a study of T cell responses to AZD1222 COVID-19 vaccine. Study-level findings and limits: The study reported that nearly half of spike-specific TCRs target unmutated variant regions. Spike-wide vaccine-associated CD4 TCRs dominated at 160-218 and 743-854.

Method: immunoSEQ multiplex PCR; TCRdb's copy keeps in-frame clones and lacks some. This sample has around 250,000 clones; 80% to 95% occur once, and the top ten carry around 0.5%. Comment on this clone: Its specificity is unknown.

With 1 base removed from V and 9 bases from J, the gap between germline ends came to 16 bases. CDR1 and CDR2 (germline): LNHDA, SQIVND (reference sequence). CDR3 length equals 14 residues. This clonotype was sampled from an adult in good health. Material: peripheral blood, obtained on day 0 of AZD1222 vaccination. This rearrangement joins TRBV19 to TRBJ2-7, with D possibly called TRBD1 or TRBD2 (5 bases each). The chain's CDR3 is CASSIASPGAGQYF. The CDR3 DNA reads TGTGCCAGTAGTATAGCCTCGCCCGGGGCGGGGCAGTACTTC.